The rows below give T cell receptor beta chains drawn from one sample of a study of blood T cell repertoires in COVID-19. Clones were sequenced by immunoSEQ multiplex PCR, and TCRdb holds only the in-frame ones, with some missing. In the table there are about 200,000 clones, roughly 84% of which are singletons. The sequenced sample consisted of peripheral blood. Receptors were obtained from a person aged 65-85 years with COVID-19, enrolled during active disease. The CDR3 runs from the conserved cysteine through the conserved F or W. A D gene is named only where the DNA matches it firmly. A clone size is listed for some rows: how often the clone was seen (once, few, many), or a class if it is expanded.

J | V | size | D | CDR3 | DNA
TRBJ2-7 | TRBV7-8 | NA | NA | CASSLLPGNEQYF | TGTGCCAGCAGCCTATTACCGGGGAACGAGCAGTACTTC
TRBJ2-3 | TRBV7-2 | NA | TRBD2 | CASSLVAGASTDTQYF | TGTGCCAGCAGCTTAGTGGCGGGAGCTAGCACAGATACGCAGTATTTT
TRBJ1-1 | TRBV6-1 | NA | NA | CASSETAFMNTEAFF | TGTGCCAGCAGTGAGACAGCCTTCATGAACACTGAAGCTTTCTTT
TRBJ1-2 | TRBV28 | NA | NA | CASSFPPTDIYGYTF | TGTGCCAGCAGTTTCCCCCCGACGGACATCTATGGCTACACCTTC
TRBJ2-1 | TRBV11-1 | NA | TRBD2 | CASSLGGQRGYNEQFF | TGTGCCAGCAGCTTAGGTGGACAGCGGGGGTACAATGAGCAGTTCTTC
TRBJ2-5 | TRBV6-2/TRBV6-3 | NA | NA | CASSYLGIGETQYF | TGTGCCAGCAGTTATCTCGGGATCGGAGAGACCCAGTACTTC
TRBJ2-5 | TRBV5-6 | NA | NA | CASSLVVFQETQYF | TGTGCCAGCAGCTTGGTAGTATTCCAAGAGACCCAGTACTTC
TRBJ2-3 | TRBV19 | once | TRBD2 | CASREFGAGGTDTQYF | TGTGCCAGTAGGGAATTCGGCGCGGGAGGGACAGATACGCAGTATTTT
TRBJ2-5 | TRBV28 | NA | NA | CASSLTGKRETQYF | TGTGCCAGCAGTTTAACAGGGAAAAGGGAGACCCAGTACTTC
TRBJ2-7 | TRBV3-1/TRBV3-2 | few | NA | CASSRDGTFGEQYF | TGTGCCAGCAGCCGAGACGGGACTTTCGGCGAGCAGTACTTC
TRBJ2-1 | TRBV5-1 | NA | TRBD2 | CASRRTSGSSYNEQFF | TGCGCCAGCAGGAGGACTAGCGGGAGCTCCTACAATGAGCAGTTCTTC
TRBJ1-1 | TRBV28 | NA | NA | CAGGRGDAEAFF | TGTGCCGGCGGACGGGGGGACGCTGAAGCTTTCTTT
TRBJ2-1 | TRBV11-3 | NA | NA | CASSLGANEQFF | TGTGCCAGCAGCTTGGGGGCAAATGAGCAGTTCTTC
TRBJ1-4 | TRBV5-1 | NA | TRBD1 | CASSLGGQGSEKLFF | TGCGCCAGCAGCTTGGGGGGACAGGGGTCTGAAAAACTGTTTTTT
TRBJ2-7 | TRBV7-2 | NA | NA | CASRERSGDPWAEQYF | TGTGCCAGCAGAGAACGGTCCGGGGATCCGTGGGCCGAGCAGTACTTC
TRBJ2-1 | TRBV14 | NA | TRBD2 | CASSRLAGGPYEQFF | TGTGCCAGCAGCCGACTAGCGGGAGGGCCGTATGAGCAGTTCTTC
TRBJ2-5 | TRBV3-1/TRBV3-2 | NA | TRBD2 | CASSQKGIAGGAETQYF | TGTGCCAGCAGCCAAAAGGGGATAGCGGGAGGGGCGGAGACCCAGTACTTC
TRBJ1-2 | TRBV12-3/TRBV12-4 | NA | NA | CASSPGIKVGYTF | TGTGCCAGCAGTCCCGGGATCAAGGTTGGCTACACCTTC
TRBJ1-6 | TRBV4-3 | NA | TRBD1 | CASSQDTATGDNSPLHF | TGCGCCAGCAGCCAAGATACGGCAACAGGGGATAATTCACCCCTCCACTTT
TRBJ2-5 | TRBV19 | NA | NA | CASSISPQETQYF | TGTGCCAGTAGTATTTCCCCTCAAGAGACCCAGTACTTC
TRBJ1-1 | TRBV30 | once | NA | CAWSSGENTEAFF | TGTGCCTGGAGCTCAGGGGAGAACACTGAAGCTTTCTTT
TRBJ2-7 | TRBV2 | NA | NA | CASRGAVSYEQYF | TGTGCCAGCAGGGGGGCAGTCTCCTACGAGCAGTACTTC
TRBJ2-1 | TRBV27 | NA | TRBD2 | CASSPRTSGRLSEQFF | TGTGCCAGCAGTCCAAGGACTAGCGGGAGGCTCAGTGAGCAGTTCTTC
TRBJ2-5 | TRBV7-3 | NA | TRBD2 | CASSFTGGETQYF | TGTGCCAGCAGCTTTACGGGGGGAGAGACCCAGTACTTC
TRBJ2-5 | TRBV5-1 | NA | NA | CASSLTQFIKQETQYF | TGCGCCAGCAGCTTGACGCAGTTCATAAAGCAAGAGACCCAGTACTTC
TRBJ2-1 | TRBV4-3 | once | TRBD2 | CASSKLAGGFNEQFF | TGCGCCAGCAGCAAACTAGCGGGGGGATTCAATGAGCAGTTCTTC
TRBJ2-7 | TRBV11-2 | NA | NA | CASSLSIGARTTLHYEQYF | TGTGCCAGCAGCCTCTCTATTGGGGCACGGACAACTTTACACTACGAGCAGTACTTC
TRBJ1-2 | TRBV6-1 | once | TRBD1 | CASSELRGRGYGYTF | TGTGCCAGCAGTGAACTCAGGGGGCGCGGGTATGGCTACACCTTC
TRBJ1-2 | TRBV5-1 | few | TRBD1 | CASSLGQGPGNGYTF | TGCGCCAGCAGTTTAGGACAGGGGCCTGGAAATGGCTACACCTTC
TRBJ2-1 | TRBV30 | NA | NA | CAWSISSTINNEQFF | TGTGCCTGGAGTATATCTAGCACGATTAACAATGAGCAGTTCTTC
TRBJ1-5 | TRBV28 | NA | TRBD1 | CASSPWDRELTVENQPQHF | TGTGCCAGCAGTCCCTGGGACAGGGAGTTGACGGTGGAGAATCAGCCCCAGCATTTT
TRBJ2-6 | TRBV7-9 | once | NA | CASSFPGLSSGANVLTF | TGTGCCAGCAGCTTCCCGGGGTTGTCCTCTGGGGCCAACGTCCTGACTTTC
TRBJ1-1 | TRBV6-5 | NA | NA | CASSFRLNTEAFF | TGTGCCAGCAGTTTTAGATTGAACACTGAAGCTTTCTTT
TRBJ1-5 | TRBV13 | NA | NA | CASSLKTGGGNQPQHF | TGTGCCAGCAGCTTAAAGACAGGTGGAGGCAATCAGCCCCAGCATTTT
TRBJ2-7 | TRBV7-2 | NA | TRBD1 | CASSLRQGAWNEQYF | TGTGCCAGCAGCCTACGACAGGGTGCGTGGAACGAGCAGTACTTC
TRBJ2-2 | TRBV7-9 | NA | TRBD2 | CASSLGGRNTGELFF | TGTGCCAGCAGCTTAGGCGGGAGGAACACCGGGGAGCTGTTTTTT
TRBJ1-2 | TRBV5-1 | NA | TRBD1 | CASSSTGGAGYTF | TGCGCCAGCAGCTCGACAGGGGGCGCGGGCTACACCTTC
TRBJ1-5 | TRBV15 | NA | NA | CATSGSPQAQHF | TGTGCCACCAGCGGGTCTCCCCAGGCCCAGCATTTT
TRBJ2-2 | TRBV19 | NA | NA | CASSGDRTAFGELFF | TGTGCCAGTAGTGGCGATAGGACAGCGTTCGGGGAGCTGTTTTTT
TRBJ2-3 | TRBV2 | NA | TRBD1 | CASMQQGSSDTQYF | TGTGCCAGCATGCAACAGGGGTCATCAGATACGCAGTATTTT
TRBJ1-2 | TRBV28 | NA | NA | CASWGGTNYGYTF | TGTGCCAGCTGGGGGGGGACTAACTATGGCTACACCTTC
TRBJ2-5 | TRBV7-9 | NA | TRBD1 | CASSFYGQGETQYF | TGTGCCAGCAGCTTCTACGGACAGGGCGAGACCCAGTACTTC
TRBJ2-5 | TRBV5-1 | NA | TRBD2 | CASSLAGGVETQYF | TGCGCCAGCAGCTTGGCTGGGGGGGTGGAGACCCAGTACTTC
TRBJ2-7 | TRBV28 | NA | NA | CASSPDPRSSYEQYF | TGTGCCAGCAGTCCAGACCCTCGGAGCTCCTACGAGCAGTACTTC
TRBJ2-1 | TRBV7-9 | NA | TRBD2 | CASSTLTGTSEPYNEQFF | TGTGCCAGCAGCACCTTGACCGGGACTAGTGAACCCTACAATGAGCAGTTCTTC
TRBJ2-5 | TRBV21-1 | NA | NA | CASYRGQTLKTQYF | TGTGCCAGCTATCGGGGACAGACTTTAAAGACCCAGTACTTC
TRBJ1-5 | TRBV30 | NA | TRBD1 | CAWSVSGGSQPQHF | TGTGCCTGGAGTGTCTCAGGGGGGAGTCAGCCCCAGCATTTT
TRBJ2-7 | TRBV7-6 | few | TRBD1 | CASSFGTGYDEQYF | TGTGCCAGCAGCTTCGGGACAGGTTACGACGAGCAGTACTTC
TRBJ2-5 | TRBV30 | NA | NA | CAWSVTGGKETQYF | TGTGCCTGGAGTGTTACTGGAGGAAAAGAGACCCAGTACTTC
TRBJ1-1 | TRBV6-2/TRBV6-3 | NA | NA | CASSYPSEAFF | TGTGCCAGCAGTTACCCCAGTGAAGCTTTCTTT
TRBJ1-6 | TRBV4-3 | NA | NA | CASSQDLVGGGGNSPLHF | TGCGCCAGCAGCCAAGATCTGGTAGGGGGTGGGGGTAATTCACCCCTCCACTTT
TRBJ1-2 | TRBV9 | once | NA | CASSPQEAIYGYTF | TGTGCCAGCAGCCCTCAGGAGGCTATCTATGGCTACACCTTC
TRBJ2-1 | TRBV4-1 | NA | TRBD1 | CASSPALGQAYNEQFF | TGCGCCAGCAGCCCTGCTCTCGGACAGGCCTACAATGAGCAGTTCTTC
TRBJ2-2 | TRBV7-3 | NA | NA | CASSLGPRADTGELFF | TGTGCCAGCAGCTTAGGGCCCAGGGCGGACACCGGGGAGCTGTTTTTT